A selection of T cell receptor beta chains follows, all from one sample in a study of cytomegalovirus exposure and HLA in healthy donors. Data came from immunoSEQ multiplex PCR; TCRdb stores just in-frame clones and leaves some out. The repertoire consists of around 160,000 clones, with under 95% occurring once and the leading ten covering more than 2.5%. Sequencing used PBMCs. The receptors stem from a woman aged 18-29 years in good health and CMV-seropositive. CDR3s include the opening cysteine and the closing phenylalanine or tryptophan. Each record gives: CDR3 DNA, CDR3 protein, D gene, clone size, V gene, J gene. The D gene is left open where the match is weak. The size entry is marked missing in some rows and otherwise reads once, few, many or a size class.

TGTGCCAGCTCACTAGACACAGGGTCGTCCGGAAACACCATATATTTT,CASSLDTGSSGNTIYF,NA,NA,TRBV18,TRBJ1-3
TGTGCCAGCAGTTACCCTCCGAGGAACACTGAAGCTTTCTTT,CASSYPPRNTEAFF,NA,NA,TRBV6-6,TRBJ1-1
TGTGCCACCAGCGGGGTATCGGGAGGCTACTACGAGCAGTACTTC,CATSGVSGGYYEQYF,TRBD2,NA,TRBV15,TRBJ2-7
TGTGCCAGCAGCGTAGGGGACAGGGAAGCTTTCTTT,CASSVGDREAFF,TRBD1,NA,TRBV9,TRBJ1-1
TGTGCCAGCAGCTTGGGGACTAGACCTCTCAATGAGCAGTTCTTC,CASSLGTRPLNEQFF,TRBD2,NA,TRBV5-4,TRBJ2-1
TGTGCCAGCAGTGTAGCGGGAGTTAGTTCCTACAATGAGCAGTTCTTC,CASSVAGVSSYNEQFF,TRBD2,NA,TRBV27,TRBJ2-1
TGTGCCAGCAGCTTAGAAGCCCTAGCGGGGGGCACAGATACGCAGTATTTT,CASSLEALAGGTDTQYF,TRBD2,NA,TRBV7-9,TRBJ2-3
TGTGCCAGCACTCGGGACACCCACCAAGAGACCCAGTACTTC,CASTRDTHQETQYF,NA,NA,TRBV6-1,TRBJ2-5
TGTGCCAGCATTTGGGCAGGGAAAGAGACCCAGTACTTC,CASIWAGKETQYF,NA,NA,TRBV6-4,TRBJ2-5
TGTGCCAGCAGCCTCGTAGACGAGCAGTACTTC,CASSLVDEQYF,NA,NA,TRBV7-9,TRBJ2-7
TGTGCCAGCAGACGAGGGGGCGCGGATCCCTCTCGTGAAAAACTGTTTTTT,CASRRGGADPSREKLFF,TRBD1,NA,TRBV2,TRBJ1-4
TGTGCCAGCAGCATACGACAGGGGTCGACCGGGGAGCTGTTTTTT,CASSIRQGSTGELFF,TRBD1,NA,TRBV5-4,TRBJ2-2
TGCGCCAGCAGCTTTATCACAGATACGCAGTATTTT,CASSFITDTQYF,NA,NA,TRBV5-1,TRBJ2-3
TGTGCCAGCAGCCAACCGGCAGGGGGCTTGATGCTAGACACTGAAGCTTTCTTT,CASSQPAGGLMLDTEAFF,TRBD1,NA,TRBV14,TRBJ1-1
TGTGCCAGTAGTATCTTGGTAGGGGGAGAGCAGTTCTTC,CASSILVGGEQFF,NA,NA,TRBV19,TRBJ2-1
TGTGCCAGCAGCTTGGGCGATGGCGGGAGGTTTGGGAATGAGCAGTTCTTC,CASSLGDGGRFGNEQFF,TRBD2,NA,TRBV7-9,TRBJ2-1
TGTGCCAGCAGTTATCTGTCTAGCGGGAGGACAGGTGAGCAGTTCTTC,CASSYLSSGRTGEQFF,TRBD2,NA,TRBV6-5,TRBJ2-1
TGTGCCAGCAGTTCGCGACAGATGAATAGCAATCAGCCCCAGCATTTT,CASSSRQMNSNQPQHF,NA,NA,TRBV27,TRBJ1-5
TGTGCCAGCTCACCAGCGGGAAGGTACCAAGAGACCCAGTACTTC,CASSPAGRYQETQYF,NA,NA,TRBV18,TRBJ2-5
TGTGCCAGCCTAGGACAGGGACTGACCCAGTACTTC,CASLGQGLTQYF,TRBD1,NA,TRBV7-2,TRBJ2-5
TGTGCCAGCAGCTGGGGGACAGCCATCTCTGGAAACACCATATATTTT,CASSWGTAISGNTIYF,TRBD1,once,TRBV11-2,TRBJ1-3
TGTGCCTTCACCTTACTGGACAGGGCCGTGTGCGCTGAAGCTTTCTTT,CAFTLLDRAVCAEAFF,TRBD1,NA,TRBV30,TRBJ1-1
TGTGCCAGCAGGGAAACCGGACTAGCGGGGGGGCGAGGCGAGCAGTACTTC,CASRETGLAGGRGEQYF,TRBD2,NA,TRBV6-1,TRBJ2-7
TGTGCCTGGAGGGGACAGGTCCCCTACAATGAGCAGTTCTTC,CAWRGQVPYNEQFF,TRBD1,NA,TRBV30,TRBJ2-1
TGTGCCAGCAGGTTGGGGCGGCTAAACTATGGCTACACCTTC,CASRLGRLNYGYTF,NA,NA,TRBV28,TRBJ1-2
TGTGCCTGGTTCGGGGGCAATGAGCAGTTCTTC,CAWFGGNEQFF,NA,NA,TRBV30,TRBJ2-1
TGTGCCAGCAGCCCAGGGTTATCGGGCGAGCAGTACTTC,CASSPGLSGEQYF,NA,NA,TRBV28,TRBJ2-7
TGTGCCAGCATGAGACGGAGTAACACTGAAGCTTTCTTT,CASMRRSNTEAFF,NA,NA,TRBV28,TRBJ1-1
TGTGCTAGTGGTTTGGTACTGGGTAGCGGGGGGCTGAACACCGGGGAGCTGTTTTTT,CASGLVLGSGGLNTGELFF,TRBD2,NA,TRBV12-5,TRBJ2-2
TGTGCCAGCAGCCAAGAGGCGAACAGGGTTTCTTATACCTATGGCTACACCTTC,CASSQEANRVSYTYGYTF,NA,NA,TRBV4-2,TRBJ1-2
TGTGCCAGCAGCATCTCACCGGGACTAGCGGGGGACAATGAGCAGTTCTTC,CASSISPGLAGDNEQFF,TRBD2,NA,TRBV5-8,TRBJ2-1
TGTGCCAGCAGCTTAGGGACTAGCCCCAAGGGGGAGCAGTACTTC,CASSLGTSPKGEQYF,TRBD2,NA,TRBV7-2,TRBJ2-7
TGTGCCAGCAGTTTCTCGGGAGACCAGCCCCAGCATTTT,CASSFSGDQPQHF,NA,NA,TRBV27,TRBJ1-5
TGTGCCAGTAGTACCATCACAGGGGACTACGAGCAGTACTTC,CASSTITGDYEQYF,TRBD1,NA,TRBV19,TRBJ2-7
TGTGCCAGCAGCGTACTAAGGGGCAAAGCTTTCTTT,CASSVLRGKAFF,NA,NA,TRBV9,TRBJ1-1
TGTGCTAGTGGTTTGGTAAGTTGGCGGGAGGGGTACGAGCAGTACTTC,CASGLVSWREGYEQYF,TRBD2,NA,TRBV12-5,TRBJ2-7
TGCGCCAGCAGCCCAGGGGTAGCGGGGGGCCGGGAGACCCAGTACTTC,CASSPGVAGGRETQYF,TRBD2,NA,TRBV5-1,TRBJ2-5
TGTGCCAGCAGCCCGGCAGGGGGCAACGTCCTGACTTTC,CASSPAGGNVLTF,TRBD1,once,TRBV7-9,TRBJ2-6
TGTGCCAGTAGTATAGATCTCAGGTGGCAGCCCCAGCATTTT,CASSIDLRWQPQHF,NA,NA,TRBV19,TRBJ1-5
TGTGCCAGCACCCAAGACAGGGCCGGGGAGCTGTTTTTT,CASTQDRAGELFF,TRBD1,NA,TRBV7-9,TRBJ2-2
TGTGCCAGCAGCTTAGCTGACAGGGGGCTAGGGGCTGAAGCTTTCTTT,CASSLADRGLGAEAFF,TRBD1,NA,TRBV7-9,TRBJ1-1
TGTGCCAGCAGTGAACAGGGGAGATACGAGCAGTACTTC,CASSEQGRYEQYF,NA,NA,TRBV6-1,TRBJ2-7
TGTGCCAGCAGTCCCCGACAGGGTGGAGGCAACGAAAAACTGTTTTTT,CASSPRQGGGNEKLFF,TRBD1,many,TRBV27,TRBJ1-4
TGTGCCAGCAGTTTGGGATGGGAGAAACTGTTTTTT,CASSLGWEKLFF,NA,few,TRBV28,TRBJ1-4
TGCGCCAGCAGCCCGTTGACTAGCGGGGTAAGCACAGATACGCAGTATTTT,CASSPLTSGVSTDTQYF,TRBD2,NA,TRBV5-1,TRBJ2-3
TGTGCCAGCAGCGTAAGGGATGACAGCTCGAACGAAGCTTTCTTT,CASSVRDDSSNEAFF,NA,NA,TRBV9,TRBJ1-1
TGTGCCAGCAGCTTAATAGGCGGAAGGACTAGCGGGAGCGAGCAGTACTTC,CASSLIGGRTSGSEQYF,TRBD2,NA,TRBV7-2,TRBJ2-7
TGTGCCAGCAGTTACCCTACTAGCGGGGAAGACAATGAGCAGTTCTTC,CASSYPTSGEDNEQFF,TRBD2,NA,TRBV6-5,TRBJ2-1
TGTGCCAGCAGCTTCCGGACTAGCGGGTACGAGCAGTACTTC,CASSFRTSGYEQYF,TRBD2,NA,TRBV13,TRBJ2-7
TGTGCCAGCGGAGAGTGGGGACAGGGGCTGGGCGGCTACACCTTC,CASGEWGQGLGGYTF,TRBD1,NA,TRBV6-5,TRBJ1-2
TGTGCCAGCAGTCCCCAACGGGGAGTGAACACTGAAGCTTTCTTT,CASSPQRGVNTEAFF,NA,NA,TRBV2,TRBJ1-1
TGTGCCAGCAGTCCAGGGCCGAATCAGCCCCAGCATTTT,CASSPGPNQPQHF,NA,NA,TRBV28,TRBJ1-5
TGTGCCAGCAGCAGGGTCTCTAGGGGTCCACTTAGCACAGATACGCAGTATTTT,CASSRVSRGPLSTDTQYF,NA,NA,TRBV21-1,TRBJ2-3
TGTGCCAGCAGCCTTAGGACTAGCAGGGGCTATGAGCAGTTCTTC,CASSLRTSRGYEQFF,TRBD2,NA,TRBV7-6,TRBJ2-1
TGTGCCAGCAGCTTAGCGCGTGAGGTTTATGGCTACACCTTC,CASSLAREVYGYTF,NA,NA,TRBV7-3,TRBJ1-2
TGTGCCAGCAGTCTGACAGGGGGTGGAAACACCATATATTTT,CASSLTGGGNTIYF,TRBD1,NA,TRBV27,TRBJ1-3
TGTGCCAGCAGTGACGGACTAGCGGGGGGGGTCGATACGCAGTATTTT,CASSDGLAGGVDTQYF,TRBD2,NA,TRBV6-1,TRBJ2-3